Below are 24 T cell receptor beta chains sequenced from a single sample in a study of CD8 T cells in Susac syndrome. RNA in amounts of about 0.5 to 1 ug was reverse transcribed with random hexamers. TCRdb called the immunoSEQ multiplex PCR reads again in MiXCR, with one record for every CDR3 protein. Here the sample spans some 240,000 distinct CDR3 sequences, almost 97% being singletons. Source material: CD4+ T cells from PBMCs. The receptors stem from a human donor with Susac syndrome.

The rearrangement uses TRBV29-1 and TRBJ2-1; a weak D match, TRBD2 (6 bases). Germline V gene lookup returns CDR1 SQVTM and CDR2 ANQGSEA. The length of the CDR3 is 11 residues. Trimming cost V 4 bases and J 9 bases, with 10 bases left between them. CDR3 DNA: TGCAGCGTTGGAGGGAGGAGTGAGCAGTTCTTC. Translated, it gives CSVGGRSEQFF.

J is TRBJ1-5 and V is TRBV20-1, with a possible D match to TRBD1 (5 bases). V was pared by 6 bases and J by 3 bases, with 15 bases between. Germline V gives CDR1 DFQATT, CDR2 SNEGSKA (reference sequence). The CDR3 has 14 residues. The CDR3, as DNA: TGCAGTGCAAGGGATAACAGGTACAATCAGCCCCAGCATTTT. This encodes CSARDNRYNQPQHF.

The CDR3 spells CASRDHNTEAFF. In DNA, the CDR3 is TGTGCCAGCAGAGATCACAACACTGAAGCTTTCTTT. The chain has TRBV12-3 or TRBV12-4 and TRBJ1-1; D is ambiguous. Trimming took 6 bases from V and 2 from J, leaving 7 bases between them. The CDR3 length is 12 residues.

The J gene is TRBJ2-3, the V gene TRBV7-3, with D perhaps TRBD2 (5 bases). The V gene's germline CDR1 is SGHTA and CDR2 FQGTGA. V was trimmed by 2 bases and J by 4 bases, leaving 7 bases between them. This CDR3 comprises 13 residues. This chain's CDR3 is CASSLSGSDTQYF. In DNA, the CDR3 is TGTGCCAGCAGCTTATCGGGGTCAGATACGCAGTATTTT. Complete variable domain (other parts from reference TRBV7-3 and TRBJ2-3): GAGVSQTPSNKVTEKGKYVELRCDPISGHTALYWYRQSLGQGPEFLIYFQGTGAADDSGLPNDRFFAVRPEGSVSTLKIQRTERGDSAVYLCASSLSGSDTQYFGPGTRLTVL.

The chain recombines TRBV27 with TRBJ2-1, with TRBD2 matching 15 bases. This CDR3 has 19 residues. CDR1 is MNHEY and CDR2 is SMNVEV in the germline V gene (reference sequence). J was trimmed by 7 bases and V by 4 bases; bases with no gene match: 14. The CDR3 protein is CASSSGLAGGFGSSNEQFF. For the CDR3, the DNA is TGTGCCAGCAGTTCCGGACTAGCGGGAGGGTTTGGATCGAGTAATGAGCAGTTCTTC.

The genes are TRBV18 and TRBJ1-1; D is uncertain. Germline CDR1 KGHSH, CDR2 LQKENI. The CDR3 loop spans 14 amino acids. The V end was cut by 3 bases, the J end by 6 bases, with 14 bases between. CDR3 coding DNA: TGTGCCAGCTCACCTGGCGAAACGTTCGCTGAAGCTTTCTTT. This encodes CASSPGETFAEAFF. The variable domain in full, completed from reference TRBV18 and TRBJ1-1, reads NAGVMQNPRHLVRRRGQEARLRCSPMKGHSHVYWYRQLPEEGLKFMVYLQKENIIDESGMPKERFSAEFPKEGPSILRIQQVVRGDSAAYFCASSPGETFAEAFFGQGTRLTVV.

The genes are TRBV10-3 and TRBJ2-3; possibly TRBD2 for D (6 bases). The V end lost 3 bases, the J end lost 2 bases, and 12 bases lay between the germline ends. The CDR3 has 15 residues. CDR1 and CDR2 (germline): ENHRY, SYGVKD. CDR3 protein: CAISDGTRDTDTQYF. DNA for the CDR3: TGTGCCATCAGTGACGGGACTCGGGACACAGATACGCAGTATTTT.

The rearrangement joins TRBV5-4 to TRBJ1-2; maybe TRBD1 (6 bases). The CDR3 contains 15 residues. Looked up from germline, CDR1 is SGHNT and CDR2 is YYREEE (reference sequence). The V end was cut by 5 bases, the J end by 4 bases, with 18 bases between. Here the CDR3 DNA reads TGTGCCAGCAGGCGAGGGGGTTGGCGGATCTATGGCTACACCTTC. Its protein is CASRRGGWRIYGYTF.

This clonotype came up once. The gene calls are TRBV20-1 and TRBJ2-7; 15 nucleotides align to TRBD2. V lost 6 bases to trimming and J lost 9 bases; unmatched junction nucleotides: 9. This CDR3 contains 14 residues. Germline lookup yields CDR1 DFQATT and CDR2 SNEGSKA (reference sequence). The DNA for the CDR3 is TGCAGTGCGTATCCGGGACTAGCGGGAGGCGTGCAGTACTTC. It yields the protein CSAYPGLAGGVQYF.

This clonotype was detected a few times. This chain joins TRBV20-1 and TRBJ2-7, with D maybe TRBD2 (5 bases). V lost 0 bases to trimming and J lost 7 bases, with 16 bases between them. From germline, CDR1 is DFQATT and CDR2 SNEGSKA (reference sequence). The CDR3 spans 14 residues. CDR3 region: CSARDPARVVEQYF. Written as DNA, the CDR3 is TGCAGTGCTAGAGACCCCGCGCGGGTCGTGGAGCAGTACTTC.

V gene TRBV29-1 combines with J gene TRBJ2-7; 11 nucleotides agree with TRBD2. This CDR3 comprises 13 residues. Germline V lookup: CDR1 SQVTM, CDR2 ANQGSEA. V lost 7 bases, J lost 3 bases, and 5 bases stayed unmatched. The CDR3 region has the DNA TGCAGCGCTGGGACTAGCGGAGTCTACGAGCAGTACTTC. It is translated as CSAGTSGVYEQYF.

The V gene is TRBV6-6, the J gene TRBJ1-5, with D unresolved. With 0 bases removed from V and 7 bases from J, the gap between germline ends came to 7 bases. The CDR3 is made up of 13 amino acids. Germline-derived CDR1 and CDR2 are MNHNY and SVGAGI (reference sequence). CDR3 loop: CASSYSPGQPQHF. The CDR3 DNA is TGTGCCAGCAGTTACTCGCCGGGGCAGCCCCAGCATTTT.

Concerning this clonotype itself: A junction boundary mismatches the germline segment, possibly from a read error. The genes are TRBV29-1 and TRBJ1-1; 7 nucleotides line up with TRBD1. This CDR3 has 15 residues. From germline, CDR1 is SQVTM and CDR2 ANQGSEA. CDR3 loop: CSAIDSRGQNTEVFF. The CDR3 nucleotides read TGCAGCGCGATTGACTCAAGGGGACAGAACACTGAAGTTTTCTTT.

Only a few counts were recorded for this clonotype. The chain uses TRBV30 and TRBJ2-5; D may be TRBD2 (5 bases). Germline CDR1 reads GTSNPN; CDR2 reads SVGIG (reference sequence). This CDR3 region has 12 residues. The V end was cut by 5 bases, the J end by 4 bases, with 11 bases between. In DNA form, the CDR3 reads TGTGCCTGGTCGAGGGTGGGAGAGACCCAGTACTTC. Translated, it gives CAWSRVGETQYF.

This clonotype appeared once. The chain uses TRBV11-3 and TRBJ1-2, with D hard to call. The length of the CDR3 is 14 residues. Germline CDR1 is SGHNT and CDR2 is YENEEA. V was pared by 10 bases and J by 7 bases, with 22 bases between. As DNA, the CDR3 is TGTGCCACCTCGAAGTCGGAAGGGAATGCTGGCTACACCTTC. Amino acid sequence: CATSKSEGNAGYTF.

V is TRBV3-1 and J is TRBJ2-2, with D perhaps matching TRBD1 (6 bases). The CDR3 is 17 residues long. The V gene's germline CDR1 is LGHDT and CDR2 YNNKEL (reference sequence). Trimming left V 4 bases short and J 2 bases short, with 17 bases between. The CDR3 bases are TGTGCCAGCAGCCCCATACAGGGTAACAGAAACACCGGGGAGCTGTTTTTT. Translation gives CASSPIQGNRNTGELFF.

The CDR3 loop is CASSQSSGGEFF. The CDR3 DNA follows: TGCGCCAGCAGTCAATCGTCAGGGGGCGAGTTCTTC. V is TRBV23-1 and J is TRBJ2-1; 8 positions agree with TRBD1. TRBV23-1 is flagged as an ORF with uncertain function. V shed 0 bases and J 14 bases; nucleotides not matched to a gene: 3. The CDR3 spans 12 residues.

CDR3 in DNA: TGTGCCAGCAGTGAGAGCCTCGGGGGTGTAAACATTCAGTACTTC. As protein: CASSESLGGVNIQYF. The V call is TRBV25-1, the J call TRBJ2-4; D possibly corresponds to TRBD2 (6 bases). V lost 3 bases to trimming and J lost 6 bases, with 15 bases between them. CDR1 MGHDK and CDR2 SYGVNS come from the germline V gene. The CDR3 runs 15 residues.

The V and J genes are TRBV9 and TRBJ1-5; D not resolved. Germline V gene data show CDR1 as SGDLS and CDR2 as YYNGEE. V was cut by 0 bases and J by 4 bases, with 8 bases left in between. The length of the CDR3 is 14 residues. The CDR3 region is CASSVANPNQPQHF. The CDR3 DNA follows: TGTGCCAGCAGCGTAGCTAATCCGAATCAGCCCCAGCATTTT.

The chain couples TRBV7-8 to TRBJ2-5, with D hard to call. V gave up 7 bases and J gave up 1 base, with 10 bases separating them. The germline gives CDR1 SGHVS, CDR2 FQNEAQ. The CDR3 has 13 amino acids. CDR3 sequence reads: CASTTASQETQYF. Here the CDR3 DNA reads TGTGCCAGCACCACCGCCTCCCAAGAGACCCAGTACTTC.

The gene calls are TRBV27 and TRBJ2-2; 10 bases line up with TRBD1. V shed 5 bases, J shed 5 bases, and the junction held 11 bases outside the gene matches. The CDR3 runs 17 residues. Germline V gene data show CDR1 as MNHEY and CDR2 as SMNVEV (reference sequence). CDR3 DNA: TGTGCCAGCAGTGAACCCGGGACAGGGGAGAGGACCGGGGAGCTGTTTTTT. Its protein is CASSEPGTGERTGELFF.

This rearrangement joins TRBV7-9 to TRBJ2-5; tentative D call: TRBD2 (5 bases). Germline V CDR1 and CDR2: SEHNR, FQNEAQ (reference sequence). The CDR3 is 16 residues long. Trimming removed 0 bases at V and 7 bases at J, with 18 bases between. The CDR3 here is CASSLAGSISAGTQYF. CDR3 DNA: TGTGCCAGCAGCTTAGCGGGCAGCATATCCGCGGGGACCCAGTACTTC.

This clonotype was recorded a few times. V gene TRBV2 combines with J gene TRBJ2-3; D unclear. Trimming pared 4 bases from V and 2 bases from J, leaving 4 bases between. Germline V gene data show CDR1 as SNHLY and CDR2 as FYNNEI. This CDR3 is 12 amino acids long. The CDR3 loop reads CASSAITDTQYF. Written as DNA, the CDR3 is TGTGCCAGCAGTGCCATCACAGATACGCAGTATTTT.

The chain recombines TRBV20-1 with TRBJ2-1; D gene ambiguous. Germline V gives CDR1 DFQATT, CDR2 SNEGSKA (reference sequence). V was trimmed by 2 bases and J by 0 bases, leaving 14 bases between them. This CDR3 contains 16 residues. CDR3 in DNA: TGCAGTGCTAGACCCTTGGACGGTAGCTCCTACAATGAGCAGTTCTTC. The encoded protein is CSARPLDGSSYNEQFF.